These 3 T cell receptor beta chains were all obtained from the same sample, sequenced in a study of control samples from healthy donors and cancer patients. Sequencing used immunoSEQ multiplex PCR; TCRdb keeps in-frame clones, though not all of them. The repertoire holds 130,000 or so clones, with roughly 92% as singletons. Material for sequencing was blood. The receptors derive from a man aged 40-50 years in good health.

This sequence joins TRBV10-3 and TRBJ1-5; D remains ambiguous. The CDR3 has 14 amino acids. V was clipped by 0 bases and J by 8 bases, with 11 bases between them. Germline CDR1 reads ENHRY; CDR2 reads SYGVKD. The CDR3 DNA sequence: TGTGCCATCAGTGAGTCCTTCAGGCGTGAGCCCCAGCATTTT. As protein: CAISESFRREPQHF.

V is TRBV30 and J is TRBJ1-5, with D hard to call. The CDR3 consists of 13 residues. V was shortened by 4 bases and J by 6 bases, with 13 bases between the two germline ends. Germline V gene sequence: CDR1 GTSNPN, CDR2 SVGIG (reference sequence). CDR3 region: CAWTAGMGQPQHF. CDR3 sequence (DNA): TGTGCCTGGACAGCGGGGATGGGTCAGCCCCAGCATTTT.

J is TRBJ2-7 and V is TRBV27; 8 bases are a match to TRBD1. V shed 2 bases, J shed 7 bases, and the junction held 13 bases outside the gene matches. Germline V CDR1 and CDR2: MNHEY, SMNVEV (reference sequence). This CDR3 region has 16 residues. The CDR3 sequence is CASSLTPGQASNEQYF. The CDR3, as DNA: TGTGCCAGCAGTTTAACGCCGGGACAGGCGTCAAATGAGCAGTACTTC.